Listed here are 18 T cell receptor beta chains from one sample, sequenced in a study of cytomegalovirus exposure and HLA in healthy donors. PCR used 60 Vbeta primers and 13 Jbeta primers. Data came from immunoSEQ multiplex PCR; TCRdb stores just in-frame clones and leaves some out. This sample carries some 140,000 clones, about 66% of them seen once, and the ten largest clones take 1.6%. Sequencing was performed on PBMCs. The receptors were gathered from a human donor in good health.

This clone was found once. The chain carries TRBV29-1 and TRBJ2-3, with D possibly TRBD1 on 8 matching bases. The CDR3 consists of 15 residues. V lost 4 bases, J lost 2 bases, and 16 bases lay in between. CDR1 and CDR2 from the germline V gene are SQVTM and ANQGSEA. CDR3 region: CSVGQAGQDTDTQYF. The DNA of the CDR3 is TGCAGCGTTGGCCAAGCGGGACAGGACACAGATACGCAGTATTTT.

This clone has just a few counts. The CDR3 region has the DNA TGTGCCAGCAGTTCTACGGGACTCAACACTGAAGCTTTCTTT. Translated: CASSSTGLNTEAFF. V and J are TRBV28 and TRBJ1-1, with D perhaps TRBD1 (5 bases). The length of the CDR3 is 14 residues. Trimming took off 4 bases at V and 2 bases at J, with 11 bases between the two ends. Germline V CDR1 and CDR2: MDHEN, SYDVKM. The variable domain in full, completed from reference TRBV28 and TRBJ1-1, reads DVKVTQSSRYLVKRTGEKVFLECVQDMDHENMFWYRQDPGLGLRLIYFSYDVKMKEKGDIPEGYSVSREKKERFSLILESASTNQTSMYLCASSSTGLNTEAFFGQGTRLTVV.

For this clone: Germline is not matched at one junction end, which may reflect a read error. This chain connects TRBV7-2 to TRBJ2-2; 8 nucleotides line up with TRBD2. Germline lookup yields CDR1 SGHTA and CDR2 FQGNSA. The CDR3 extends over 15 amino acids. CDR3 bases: TGTGCCAGCAACTTACTAGCGGAGAACACCGGGGAGCTGTTTTTT. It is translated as CASNLLAENTGELFF. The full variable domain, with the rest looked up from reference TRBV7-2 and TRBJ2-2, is GAGVSQSPSNKVTEKGKDVELRCDPISGHTALYWYRQSLGQGLEFLIYFQGNSAPDKSGLPSDRFSAERTGGSVSTLTIQRTQQEDSAVYLCASNLLAENTGELFFGEGSRLTVL.

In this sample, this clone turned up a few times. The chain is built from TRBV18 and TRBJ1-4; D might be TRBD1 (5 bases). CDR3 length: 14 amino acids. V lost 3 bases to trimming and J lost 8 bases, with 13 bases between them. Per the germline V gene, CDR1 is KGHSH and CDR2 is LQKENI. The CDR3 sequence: CASSPQAGNEKLFF. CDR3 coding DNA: TGTGCCAGCTCACCTCAGGCAGGGAACGAAAAACTGTTTTTT.

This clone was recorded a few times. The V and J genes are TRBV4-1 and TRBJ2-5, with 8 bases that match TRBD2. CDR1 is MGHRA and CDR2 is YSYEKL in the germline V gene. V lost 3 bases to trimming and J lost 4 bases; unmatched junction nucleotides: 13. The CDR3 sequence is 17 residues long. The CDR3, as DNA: TGCGCCAGCAGCCAGGGCTGGGGCGGGGGGAGGTCAGAGACCCAGTACTTC. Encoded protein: CASSQGWGGGRSETQYF.

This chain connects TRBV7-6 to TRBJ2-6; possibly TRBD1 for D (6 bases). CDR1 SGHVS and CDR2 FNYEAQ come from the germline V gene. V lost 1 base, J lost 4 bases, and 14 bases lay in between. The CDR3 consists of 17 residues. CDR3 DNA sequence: TGTGCCAGCAGCTTAGTCCCGACAGGCTCGGGGGCCAACGTCCTGACTTTC. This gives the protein CASSLVPTGSGANVLTF.

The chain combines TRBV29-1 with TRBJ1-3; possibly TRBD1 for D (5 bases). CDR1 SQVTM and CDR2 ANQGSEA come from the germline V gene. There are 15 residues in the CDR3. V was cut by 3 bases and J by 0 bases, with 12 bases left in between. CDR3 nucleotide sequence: TGCAGCGTTGAGACGGGACTACTCTCTGGAAACACCATATATTTT. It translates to CSVETGLLSGNTIYF.

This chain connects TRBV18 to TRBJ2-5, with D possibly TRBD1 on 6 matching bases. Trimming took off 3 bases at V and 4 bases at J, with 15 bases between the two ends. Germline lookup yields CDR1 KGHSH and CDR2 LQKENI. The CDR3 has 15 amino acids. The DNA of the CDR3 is TGTGCCAGCTCACCGCCAATGACACAGGGAGAGACCCAGTACTTC. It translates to CASSPPMTQGETQYF.

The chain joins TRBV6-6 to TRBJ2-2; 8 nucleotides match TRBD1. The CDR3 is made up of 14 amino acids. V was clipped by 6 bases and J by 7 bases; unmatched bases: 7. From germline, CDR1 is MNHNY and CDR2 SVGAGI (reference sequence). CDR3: CASSPTGGFGELFF. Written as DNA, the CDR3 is TGTGCCAGCAGCCCCACAGGGGGGTTCGGGGAGCTGTTTTTT.

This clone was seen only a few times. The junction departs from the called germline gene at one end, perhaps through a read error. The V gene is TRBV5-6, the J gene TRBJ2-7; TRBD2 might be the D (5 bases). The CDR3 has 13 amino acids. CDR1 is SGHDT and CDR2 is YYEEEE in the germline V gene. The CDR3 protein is CASSSPVPGSLRF. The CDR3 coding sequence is TGTGCCAGCAGCTCTCCGGTTCCGGGATCCCTACGTTTC.

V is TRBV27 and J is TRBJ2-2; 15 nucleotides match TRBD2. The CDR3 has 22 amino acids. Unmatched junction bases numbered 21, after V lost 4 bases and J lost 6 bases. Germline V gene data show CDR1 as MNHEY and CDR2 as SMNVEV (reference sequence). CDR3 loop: CASSWWLGTEGTSGRLSGELFF. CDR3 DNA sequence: TGTGCCAGCAGTTGGTGGTTGGGGACAGAGGGGACTAGCGGGAGGTTATCCGGGGAGCTGTTTTTT.

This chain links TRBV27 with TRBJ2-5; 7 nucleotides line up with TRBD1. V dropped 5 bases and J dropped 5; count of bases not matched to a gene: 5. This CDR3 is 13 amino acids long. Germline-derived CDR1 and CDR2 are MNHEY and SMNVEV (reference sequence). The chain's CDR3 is CASSRQGGETQYF. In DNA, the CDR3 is TGTGCCAGCAGTCGACAGGGCGGCGAGACCCAGTACTTC.

CDR3 amino acids: CASSPRTERYNEQFF. The CDR3 nucleotides are TGTGCCAGCAGCCCTCGGACAGAGAGATACAATGAGCAGTTCTTC. J is TRBJ2-1 and V is TRBV11-1; D might be TRBD1 (6 bases). The germline gives CDR1 SGHAT, CDR2 FQDESV (reference sequence). This CDR3 contains 15 residues. V was cut by 5 bases and J by 4 bases, with 15 bases left in between. The variable domain in full, with the rest retrieved from reference TRBV11-1 and TRBJ2-1, is EAEVAQSPRYKITEKSQAVAFWCDPISGHATLYWYRQILGQGPELLVQFQDESVVDDSQLPKDRFSAERLKGVDSTLKIQPAELGDSAMYLCASSPRTERYNEQFFGPGTRLTVL.

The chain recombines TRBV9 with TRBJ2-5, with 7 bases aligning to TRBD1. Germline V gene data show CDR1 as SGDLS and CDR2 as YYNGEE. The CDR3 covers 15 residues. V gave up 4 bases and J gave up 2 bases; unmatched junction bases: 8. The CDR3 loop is CASSPWTGFQETQYF. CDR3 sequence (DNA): TGTGCCAGCAGCCCGTGGACAGGTTTTCAAGAGACCCAGTACTTC.

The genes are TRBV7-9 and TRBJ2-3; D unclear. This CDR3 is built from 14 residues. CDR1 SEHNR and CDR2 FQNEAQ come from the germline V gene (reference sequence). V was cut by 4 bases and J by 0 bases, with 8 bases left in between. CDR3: CASSSTRSTDTQYF. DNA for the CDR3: TGTGCCAGCAGCTCAACGCGAAGCACAGATACGCAGTATTTT.

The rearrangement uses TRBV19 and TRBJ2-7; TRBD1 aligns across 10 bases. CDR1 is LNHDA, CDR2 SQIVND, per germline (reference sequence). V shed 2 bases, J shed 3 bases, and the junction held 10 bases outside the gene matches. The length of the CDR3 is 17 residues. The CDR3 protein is CASSILSRDRGNYEQYF. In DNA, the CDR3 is TGTGCCAGTAGTATACTAAGCCGGGACAGGGGTAACTACGAGCAGTACTTC.

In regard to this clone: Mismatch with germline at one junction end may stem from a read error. CDR3 residues: CASSLATGVETQYF. DNA for the CDR3: TGTGCTAGCAGCTTAGCGACTGGAGTGGAGACCCAGTACTTC. The chain carries TRBV7-7 and TRBJ2-5; D perhaps matches TRBD2 (5 bases). Germline lookup yields CDR1 SSHAT and CDR2 FNYEAQ (reference sequence). The CDR3 consists of 14 residues.

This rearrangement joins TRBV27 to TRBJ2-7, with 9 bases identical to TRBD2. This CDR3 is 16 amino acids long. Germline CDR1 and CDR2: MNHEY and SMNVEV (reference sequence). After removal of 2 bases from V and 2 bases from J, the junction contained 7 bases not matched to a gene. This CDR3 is CASSLAMAGGAYEQYF. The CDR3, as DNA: TGTGCCAGCAGTTTAGCGATGGCGGGAGGGGCCTACGAGCAGTACTTC.